These T cell receptor beta chains were read from a single sample in a study of shared clonotypes between healthy human individuals. TCRdb keeps only in-frame clones here, not all; method: immunoSEQ multiplex PCR. Seen here are some 2.3 million clones, over 85% observed once, and the top ten hold roughly 0.36%. Source material: naive CD4+ T cells from PBMCs. The receptors were sampled from a young man in good health. Some clones in this sample may be carry-over from other donors' samples. Both conserved end residues are part of each CDR3. The D gene is left open where the match is weak. Where a row states a size, it is once, few, many or the class of an expanded clone; other rows omit it.

. TRBJ1-5 . TRBV5-8 TGTGCCAGCAGCCAAGACAGGTTTGGTCAGCCCCAGCATTTT CASSQDRFGQPQHF
. TRBJ1-2 . TRBV21-1 TGTGCCAGTGGACCAGGGGTTTACTATGGCTACACCTTC CASGPGVYYGYTF
. TRBJ1-1 . TRBV30 TGTGCCTGGAGTGGACAGGCAAGCACTGAAGCTTTCTTT CAWSGQASTEAFF
. TRBJ2-1 TRBD2 TRBV5-1 TGCGCCAGCAGCTTCGGACTAGCGGGAGTAATTGAGCAGTTCTTC CASSFGLAGVIEQFF
. TRBJ2-2 TRBD1 TRBV30 TGTGCCTGGAGCCGGGACAGGGTTTCCACCGGGGAGCTGTTTTTT CAWSRDRVSTGELFF
once TRBJ1-3 . TRBV19 TGTGCAACGTCCATAAACTCTGGAAACACCATATATTTT CATSINSGNTIYF
. TRBJ2-1 . TRBV28 TGTGCCAGCAGTTTCAGTGGGGTCTACAATGAGCAGTTCTTC CASSFSGVYNEQFF
. TRBJ1-2 TRBD1 TRBV6-1 TGTGCCAGCGGCACGGACAGGGGGCGGAAGGGCTACACCTTC CASGTDRGRKGYTF
. TRBJ2-1 TRBD2 TRBV10-3 TGTGCCATCAGTGTAGCGGGAGGGCCAGATGAGCAGTTCTTC CAISVAGGPDEQFF
. TRBJ2-6 . TRBV13 TGTGCCAGCAGCTTCATAACGACAACTGGGGCCAACGTCCTGACTTTC CASSFITTTGANVLTF
few TRBJ1-1 . TRBV11-2 TGTGCCAGCAGCTTAGGGGAAGCTTTCTTT CASSLGEAFF
. TRBJ2-2 TRBD1 TRBV7-9 TGTGCCATAAACAGGGGGCAAACCGGGGAGCTGTTTTTT CAINRGQTGELFF
. TRBJ1-1 . TRBV5-8 TGTGCCAGCAGCTTTTCTCGCTGGGAGAACACTGAAGCTTTCTTT CASSFSRWENTEAFF
. TRBJ2-7 . TRBV9 TGTGCCAGCAGTATAGGACAGTACGAGCAGTACTTC CASSIGQYEQYF
. TRBJ2-3 TRBD1 TRBV2 TGTGCCAGCAGGGTGCGACAGGGGTCGGATACGCAGTATTTT CASRVRQGSDTQYF
. TRBJ2-1 . TRBV18 TGTGCCAGCTCACCACCCCTAGGCAGGGGAGGTTTCGGTGAGCAGTTCTTC CASSPPLGRGGFGEQFF
. TRBJ2-7 . TRBV10-3 TGTGCCACTCGGACAGCGAGCTCCTACGAGCAGTACTTC CATRTASSYEQYF
. TRBJ1-3 TRBD1 TRBV18 TGTGCCAGCTCCCCGTTCAGGGGGACTGGAAACACCATATATTTT CASSPFRGTGNTIYF
. TRBJ2-5 . TRBV5-4 TGTGCCAGCAGCTTGGGTTGGCGGGGTGGGGAGACCCAGTACTTC CASSLGWRGGETQYF
. TRBJ2-1 TRBD2 TRBV6-4 TGTGCCAGCAGTGTACTAGCGGGAGGGAGTGAGCAGTTCTTC CASSVLAGGSEQFF
. TRBJ2-4 . TRBV19 TGTGCCAGTAGTAGGCCTATTGGGCAGGGAAACATTCAGTACTTC CASSRPIGQGNIQYF
. TRBJ2-7 . TRBV6-5 TGTGCCAGCCAGAGTCTTTCCTACGAGCAGTACTTC CASQSLSYEQYF
. TRBJ2-1 TRBD1 TRBV2 TGTGCCAGCAGTGTCCATCGTGACAGGGGGAATGAGCAGTTCTTC CASSVHRDRGNEQFF
. TRBJ2-5 . TRBV14 TGTGCCAGCAGCCCGCGGACGTTACGGGAAGAGACCCAGTACTTC CASSPRTLREETQYF
. TRBJ2-7 TRBD1 TRBV7-2 TGTGCCAGCAGCCCGATTGGGACAGGGGGCCACGAGCAGTACTTC CASSPIGTGGHEQYF
. TRBJ1-2 . TRBV2 TGTGCCAGCAGTGAACTTCGAGCAAGCGGCTACACCTTC CASSELRASGYTF
. TRBJ2-1 TRBD1 TRBV28 TGTGCCAGCAGTCCACCGGACAGGAGCTCCTACAATGAGCAGTTCTTC CASSPPDRSSYNEQFF
. TRBJ2-2 TRBD2 TRBV14 TGTGCCAGCAGCGCCGAACTAGCGGGAGAACCTGGCGGGGAGCTGTTTTTT CASSAELAGEPGGELFF